This TCR beta chain came from a study of shared clonotypes between healthy human individuals. Whole-study results and caveats: In the sorted subsets, rarefaction showed sequencing was incomplete despite large depth. Estimated richness values were generally larger in naive subsets than in memory subsets. Naive CD4 clonotypes were shared across a few donors at about 5.3%.

To note about this clone: Its specificity is unknown.

CDR1 is SGHAT and CDR2 is FQNNGV in the germline V gene. The CDR3 sequence is 14 residues long. V lost 4 bases to trimming and J lost 0 bases, with 7 bases between them. The naive CD8 subset, CD45RO-negative cells positively selected for CCR7, excluded terminally differentiated effector memory CD45RA+ cells. Original handling: Filtering was not the same, since immunoSEQ gave junction-only sequences without quality scores. Data came from immunoSEQ multiplex PCR; TCRdb stores just in-frame clones and leaves some out. That table supplies the V and J calls and clone size; D and trimming were determined from the DNA. The sample includes some 800,000 clones, 90% to 95% of them seen just once.

The clonotype was recovered from a man aged 30 to 39 in good health. This sequence joins TRBV11-2 and TRBJ1-3; D unclear. What was sequenced was naive CD8+ T cells sorted from blood. The CDR3 region has the DNA TGTGCCAGCAGCTCCCCTTCCTCTGGAAACACCATATATTTT. It yields the protein CASSSPSSGNTIYF.